Each of the 11 T cell receptor beta chains below was sequenced from the same sample in a study of cytomegalovirus exposure and HLA in healthy donors. PCR employed 60 Vbeta and 13 Jbeta primers. Some clones are missing from TCRdb's copy, which holds only in-frame ones; the method was immunoSEQ multiplex PCR. The table lists more than 90,000 clones, 55% to 80% of them singletons. Material: PBMCs. The source of these receptors is a woman aged 25-40 years in good health and CMV-seronegative.

The chain recombines TRBV15 with TRBJ2-1; D is undetermined. V was trimmed by 7 bases and J by 3 bases, leaving 7 bases between them. The CDR3 covers 12 residues. Looked up from germline, CDR1 is LNHNV and CDR2 is YYDKDF (reference sequence). DNA of the CDR3: TGTGCCACCACCTCGGGCTACAATGAGCAGTTCTTC. It translates to CATTSGYNEQFF.

The chain couples TRBV6-5 to TRBJ2-1; no clear D. V shed 2 bases and J shed 8 bases, with 10 bases lying between them. The germline CDR1 and CDR2 sequences are MNHEY and SVGAGI. The CDR3 has 13 residues. CDR3 in amino acids: CASSYTPIHEQFF. DNA for the CDR3: TGTGCCAGCAGTTACACACCCATCCATGAGCAGTTCTTC.

The rearrangement links TRBV28 to TRBJ2-7; TRBD1 aligns across 10 bases. CDR1 and CDR2 (germline): MDHEN, SYDVKM. The CDR3 is 15 residues long. V shed 6 bases, J shed 3 bases, and the junction held 8 bases outside the gene matches. The CDR3 loop is CASSYAGTGDYEQYF. The CDR3 DNA sequence: TGTGCCAGCAGCTATGCCGGGACAGGGGACTACGAGCAGTACTTC.

The rearrangement uses TRBV29-1 and TRBJ2-2; the match to TRBD1 covers 9 bases. Trimming took 3 bases from V and 9 from J; bases not matched to a gene: 14. The germline CDR1 and CDR2 sequences are SQVTM and ANQGSEA. The CDR3 contains 16 residues. The CDR3 DNA sequence: TGCAGCGTTGATTTCACCGGGACAGGGTTTCCCCGGGAGCTGTTTTTT. Protein product: CSVDFTGTGFPRELFF.

This clone was seen more than once but under ten times. The chain has TRBV9 and TRBJ1-3; 8 positions match TRBD1. The length of the CDR3 is 15 residues. Per germline, CDR1 SGDLS and CDR2 YYNGEE. Trimming cost V 4 bases and J 3 bases; bases outside gene matches: 6. The CDR3 region is CASSPPTGGGNTIYF. CDR3 bases: TGTGCCAGCAGCCCCCCTACAGGGGGTGGAAACACCATATATTTT.

Turning to this clone: A junction boundary mismatches the germline segment, possibly from a read error. V usage is TRBV7-7 and J usage is TRBJ2-5, with TRBD1 matching over 8 bases. The CDR3 runs 15 residues. Germline CDR1 and CDR2: SSHAT and FNYEAQ (reference sequence). This CDR3 is CASSLVGTGQETQYF. CDR3 DNA sequence: TGTGCTAGCAGCTTAGTGGGGACAGGCCAAGAGACCCAGTACTTC. Based on the CDR3 plus reference TRBV7-7 and TRBJ2-5, the full variable domain is GAGVSQSPRYKVTKRGQDVTLRCDPISSHATLYWYQQALGQGPEFLTYFNYEAQPDKSGLPSDRFSAERPEGSISTLTIQRTEQRDSAMYRCASSLVGTGQETQYFGPGTRLLVL.

This chain connects TRBV23-1 to TRBJ1-2, with 7 positions matching TRBD1. TRBV23-1 is an open reading frame whose function is uncertain. The CDR3 runs 11 residues. With V trimmed by 7 bases and J by 8 bases, 4 bases remained unmatched. CDR3 amino acids: CASIQQGGYTF. In DNA, the CDR3 is TGCGCCAGCATCCAACAGGGGGGCTACACCTTC.

The J gene is TRBJ2-1, the V gene TRBV19; D is unclear. In germline, CDR1 is LNHDA, CDR2 SQIVND (reference sequence). The CDR3 spans 13 residues. Trimming removed 1 base from V and 7 bases from J, with 8 bases in between. CDR3 DNA sequence: TGTGCCAGTAGTATAGCAGGTAGAAATGAGCAGTTCTTC. Residues: CASSIAGRNEQFF.

This sequence joins TRBV19 and TRBJ1-4; TRBD1 is a possible D gene (5 bases). CDR1 LNHDA and CDR2 SQIVND come from the germline V gene (reference sequence). V dropped 4 bases and J dropped 5 bases, with 11 bases sitting between them. The CDR3 contains 14 residues. CDR3 sequence (DNA): TGTGCCAGTAGTACAAGGGGCCCCAATGAAAAACTGTTTTTT. It specifies CASSTRGPNEKLFF.

This clone was counted between two and nine times. The chain is built from TRBV9 and TRBJ2-3; 12 positions agree with TRBD2. The junction had 6 bases not matched to a gene; V was cut back by 0 bases and J by 1 base. This CDR3 contains 18 residues. Germline V gene data show CDR1 as SGDLS and CDR2 as YYNGEE. CDR3 sequence reads: CASSVDPSGRVGTDTQYF. The CDR3 region has the DNA TGTGCCAGCAGCGTAGACCCTAGCGGGAGGGTTGGCACAGATACGCAGTATTTT.

The chain combines TRBV5-5 with TRBJ2-1; 9 bases map to TRBD2. Germline-derived CDR1 and CDR2 are SGHKS and YYEKEE (reference sequence). The CDR3 length is 16 residues. V was pared by 4 bases and J by 8 bases, with 13 bases of the junction left unmatched. CDR3 DNA: TGTGCCAGCAGCGTTGATTTAGCGGGAGCCGCGGATGAGCAGTTCTTC. Amino acid sequence: CASSVDLAGAADEQFF.